This T cell receptor (beta chain) appears in the sequencing data of a study of PD-L1 blockade in urothelial cancer. The protocol was immunoSEQ multiplex PCR, while the TCRdb copy is restricted to in-frame clones and leaves out a portion. The table includes 55,000 to 80,000 clones, roughly 86% detected once. Germline lookup yields CDR1 WNHNN and CDR2 SYGVQD (reference sequence). The CDR3 spans 15 residues. Losses at the gene ends were 0 bases for V and 0 bases for J; bases not matched to a gene: 0. Indicated time point: pretreatment peripheral blood. This clone was seen just once. This rearrangement joins TRBV10-1 to TRBJ2-3, with 7 bases aligning to TRBD2. This sequence was found in a man in his 60s with urothelial cancer. Sequences were derived from PBMCs, sampled around atezolizumab (anti-PD-L1) treatment. Written as DNA, the CDR3 is TGCGCCAGCAGTGAGTCGGGAGGGAGCACAGATACGCAGTATTTT. Translation gives CASSESGGSTDTQYF.